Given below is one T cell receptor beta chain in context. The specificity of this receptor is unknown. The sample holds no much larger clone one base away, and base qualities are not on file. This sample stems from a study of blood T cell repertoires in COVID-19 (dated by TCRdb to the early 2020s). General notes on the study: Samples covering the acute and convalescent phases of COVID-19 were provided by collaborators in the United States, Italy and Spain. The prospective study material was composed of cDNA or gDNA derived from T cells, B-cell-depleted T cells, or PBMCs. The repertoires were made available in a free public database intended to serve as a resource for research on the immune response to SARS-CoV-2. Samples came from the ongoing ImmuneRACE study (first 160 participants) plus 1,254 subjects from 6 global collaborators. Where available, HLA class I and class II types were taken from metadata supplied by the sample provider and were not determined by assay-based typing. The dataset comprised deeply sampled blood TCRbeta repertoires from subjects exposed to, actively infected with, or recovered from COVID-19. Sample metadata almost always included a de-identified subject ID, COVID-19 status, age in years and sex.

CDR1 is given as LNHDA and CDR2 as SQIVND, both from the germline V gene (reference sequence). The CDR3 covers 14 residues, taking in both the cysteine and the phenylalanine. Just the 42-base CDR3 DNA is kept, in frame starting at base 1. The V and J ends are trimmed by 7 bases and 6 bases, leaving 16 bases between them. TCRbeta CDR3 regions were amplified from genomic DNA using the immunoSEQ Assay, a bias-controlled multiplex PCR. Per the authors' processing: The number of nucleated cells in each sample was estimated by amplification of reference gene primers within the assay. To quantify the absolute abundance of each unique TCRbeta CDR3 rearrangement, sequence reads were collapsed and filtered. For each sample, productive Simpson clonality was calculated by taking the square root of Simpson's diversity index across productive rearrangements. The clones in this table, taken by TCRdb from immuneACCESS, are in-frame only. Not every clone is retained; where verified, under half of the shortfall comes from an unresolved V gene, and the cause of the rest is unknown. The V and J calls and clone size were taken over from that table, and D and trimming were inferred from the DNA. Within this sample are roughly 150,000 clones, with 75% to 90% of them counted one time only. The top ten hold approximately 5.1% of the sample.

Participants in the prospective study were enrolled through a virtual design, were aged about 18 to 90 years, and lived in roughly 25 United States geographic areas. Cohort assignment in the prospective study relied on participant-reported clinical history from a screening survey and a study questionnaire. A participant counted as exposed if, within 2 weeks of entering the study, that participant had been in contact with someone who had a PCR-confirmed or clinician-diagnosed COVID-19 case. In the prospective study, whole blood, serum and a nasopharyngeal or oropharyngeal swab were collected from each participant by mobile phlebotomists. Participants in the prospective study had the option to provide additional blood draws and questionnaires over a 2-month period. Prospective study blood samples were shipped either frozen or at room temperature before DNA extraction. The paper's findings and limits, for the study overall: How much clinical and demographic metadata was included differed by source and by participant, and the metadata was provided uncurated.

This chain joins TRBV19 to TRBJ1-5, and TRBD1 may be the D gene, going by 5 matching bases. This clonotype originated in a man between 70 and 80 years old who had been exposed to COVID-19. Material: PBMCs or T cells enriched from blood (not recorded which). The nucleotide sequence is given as TGTGCCAGTAACCGGGGGTCGCGGGTTCAGCCCCAGCATTTT. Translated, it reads CASNRGSRVQPQHF. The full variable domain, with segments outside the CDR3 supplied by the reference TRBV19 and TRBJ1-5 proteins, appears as DGGITQSPKYLFRKEGQNVTLSCEQNLNHDAMYWYRQDPGQGLRLIYYSQIVNDFQKGDIAEGYSVSREKKESFPLTVTSAQKNPTAFYLCASNRGSRVQPQHFGDGTRLSIL.